One sample yielded the 4 T cell receptor beta chains listed below, sequenced in a study of T-cell memory formation after mild COVID-19. TCRdb reprocessed the 5' RACE reads via MiXCR and lists one record per CDR3 protein. The sample records a few hundred thousand distinct CDR3 sequences, 15% to 20% being singletons. Sequenced material: PBMCs or a T cell subset sorted from them (not recorded which). Receptors originate from a man between 18 and 29 years old who had mild COVID-19 (a few samples of this study predate the infection). Cell type and time point are not known.

The chain combines TRBV7-6 with TRBJ2-7, with 12 bases lining up with TRBD1. Unmatched junction bases numbered 11, after V lost 8 bases and J lost 6 bases. The CDR3 length is 15 residues. Germline V gives CDR1 SGHVS, CDR2 FNYEAQ. CDR3 sequence (DNA): TGTGCCAGCGGAAATCCGGGACAGGGGGCTCCCGAGCAGTACTTC. It codes for CASGNPGQGAPEQYF.

In its sample, this clonotype was seen many times. In DNA form, the CDR3 reads TGTGCCAGCAAAATGTCGCGGGCGGACTACAATGAGCAGTTCTTC. As protein: CASKMSRADYNEQFF. The rearrangement uses TRBV7-2 and TRBJ2-1; perhaps TRBD2 as D (5 bases). The germline gives CDR1 SGHTA, CDR2 FQGNSA. The V end lost 7 bases, the J end lost 3 bases, and 16 bases lay between the germline ends. This CDR3 region has 15 residues. The full variable domain, its missing parts supplied by reference TRBV7-2 and TRBJ2-1, is GAGVSQSPSNKVTEKGKDVELRCDPISGHTALYWYRQSLGQGLEFLIYFQGNSAPDKSGLPSDRFSAERTGGSVSTLTIQRTQQEDSAVYLCASKMSRADYNEQFFGPGTRLTVL.

This clonotype showed up just a few times. The V gene is TRBV4-3, the J gene TRBJ2-2, with 8 bases aligning to TRBD2. The CDR3 extends over 16 amino acids. The junction had 2 bases not matched to a gene; V was cut back by 2 bases and J by 0 bases. Germline V gene sequence: CDR1 LGHNA, CDR2 YSLEER. The CDR3 DNA follows: TGCGCCAGCAGCCAACGGGGGGGCGCGAACACCGGGGAGCTGTTTTTT. Encoded protein: CASSQRGGANTGELFF.

This rearrangement joins TRBV11-2 to TRBJ2-1; D unclear. V was trimmed by 2 bases and J by 4 bases, leaving 9 bases between them. This CDR3 has 14 amino acids. Per germline, CDR1 SGHAT and CDR2 FQNNGV. The CDR3 DNA reads as TGTGCCAGCAGCTTAATAGGCCTTTACAATGAGCAGTTCTTC. It encodes CASSLIGLYNEQFF.